This T cell receptor beta chain was identified in a study of blood T cell repertoires in COVID-19. Study context: Whether acute or convalescent, the COVID-19 samples came from the United States, Italy and Spain. From T cells, B-cell-depleted T cells, or PBMCs came the material, which was cDNA or gDNA.

Original handling: Estimation of nucleated cell counts relied on the amplification of reference gene primers. TCRdb keeps only in-frame clones here, not all; method: immunoSEQ multiplex PCR. Clone size and the V and J calls come from that table; the DNA yielded D and trimming. The sample shows about 230,000 clones, around 83% of them seen only once. The CDR3 is 15 residues long. J lost 4 bases, V lost 6 bases, and 10 bases had no gene match. Looked up from germline, CDR1 is MDHEN and CDR2 is SYDVKM. This TCR was recovered from a woman between 50 and 59 years old with acute or convalescent COVID-19. Sequencing input: peripheral blood. The chain uses TRBV28 and TRBJ2-3; 7 bases align to TRBD1. DNA for the CDR3: TGTGCCAGCAGCCCCCGGACAGGAAAATCAGATACGCAGTATTTT. Protein sequence: CASSPRTGKSDTQYF.